The 9 T cell receptor beta chains listed next were all sequenced from one sample in a study of human T cells and chemical hapten exposure. Noted time point: patch test 2, 6 weeks after DPC sensitization. Stated treatment: therapeutic diphenylcyclopropenone sensitization with weekly scalp DPC. TCRdb redid the calling of the RACE reads with MiXCR, one entry per CDR3 protein. This sample has about 380,000 distinct CDR3 sequences, with over 6% found just once. Sequencing was performed on whole blood, taken in connection with sensitization to the hapten diphenylcyclopropenone (DPC). All receptors come from a woman younger than 30 with alopecia areata. Some clones in this sample may be carry-over from other donors' samples.

This clonotype was observed many times. The CDR3 here is CASSLGLPGQPQHF. CDR3 nucleotide sequence: TGTGCCAGCAGTTTAGGCCTCCCCGGGCAGCCCCAGCATTTT. The chain uses TRBV12-3 or TRBV12-4 and TRBJ1-5, with D uncertain. CDR3 size: 14 residues. V lost 1 base, J lost 7 bases, and 11 bases lay in between.

There are many counts of this clonotype. The rearrangement joins TRBV12-3 or TRBV12-4 to TRBJ2-7; 8 bases agree with TRBD1. Trimming took 5 bases from V and 6 from J; bases not matched to a gene: 6. This CDR3 comprises 13 residues. CDR3 amino acids: CASSVDRGLEQYF. The DNA for the CDR3 is TGTGCCAGCAGTGTTGACAGGGGACTCGAGCAGTACTTC.

In its sample, this clonotype was seen many times. The chain links TRBV19 to TRBJ1-5; D remains unclear. The CDR3 is 14 amino acids. V gave up 3 bases and J gave up 5 bases, with 11 bases separating them. Germline V gives CDR1 LNHDA, CDR2 SQIVND (reference sequence). The CDR3 region is CASSMLSSYQPQHF. CDR3 nucleotide sequence: TGTGCCAGTAGTATGTTGTCCAGTTATCAGCCCCAGCATTTT.

The V and J genes are TRBV28 and TRBJ2-7; D is tentatively TRBD1 or TRBD2 (5 bases each). From germline, CDR1 is MDHEN and CDR2 SYDVKM. Deletions cut 5 bases from V and 3 bases from J, with 14 bases between. CDR3 length: 14 residues. This chain's CDR3 is CASSPGIGVYEQYF. As DNA, the CDR3 is TGTGCCAGCAGTCCAGGGATCGGGGTCTACGAGCAGTACTTC.

This clonotype was seen many times. The gene calls are TRBV12-3 or TRBV12-4 and TRBJ2-6; possibly TRBD2 for D (6 bases). Trimming removed 3 bases from V and 2 bases from J, with 8 bases in between. The CDR3 sequence is 15 residues long. The CDR3 reads CASSFGEAGANVLTF. Written as DNA, the CDR3 is TGTGCCAGCAGTTTCGGGGAGGCTGGGGCCAACGTCCTGACTTTC.

Turning to this clonotype: It may be a read error: a sequence one base away is much more abundant. The V and J genes are TRBV4-3 and TRBJ2-1; either TRBD1 or TRBD2 may supply D (5 bases each). V lost 11 bases, J lost 0 bases, and 17 bases lay in between. The CDR3 runs 15 residues. In germline, CDR1 is LGHNA, CDR2 YSLEER. The CDR3 is CAGGPLGSSYNEQFF. In DNA, the CDR3 is TGCGCCGGGGGACCTTTGGGGAGCTCCTACAATGAGCAGTTCTTC.

This clonotype was counted at least ten times. V usage is TRBV6-5 and J usage is TRBJ1-1, with 8 bases identical to TRBD1. The J segment lost 0 bases and the V segment lost 6 bases, leaving 3 bases of the junction unmatched. CDR1 and CDR2 from the germline V gene are MNHEY and SVGAGI. There are 14 residues in the CDR3. The CDR3 region is CASRKGQVNTEAFF. The CDR3 nucleotides are TGTGCCAGCAGAAAGGGACAGGTGAACACTGAAGCTTTCTTT.

This clonotype was counted many times. The chain employs TRBV29-1 and TRBJ2-1; no firm D call. V shed 2 bases and J shed 5 bases, with 10 bases lying between them. The germline CDR1 and CDR2 sequences are SQVTM and ANQGSEA. The CDR3 runs 13 residues. Here the CDR3 reads CSVESWQNNEQFF. The CDR3 DNA reads as TGCAGCGTTGAATCCTGGCAGAACAATGAGCAGTTCTTC.

Only a few counts were recorded for this clonotype. The V and J genes are TRBV14 and TRBJ2-3; D is unclear. CDR1 SGHDN and CDR2 FVKESK come from the germline V gene. The CDR3 sequence is 16 residues long. Trimming took off 0 bases at V and 1 base at J, with 11 bases between the two ends. Here the CDR3 DNA reads TGTGCCAGCAGCCAAGAACAGTCTCCTCGCACAGATACGCAGTATTTT. Residues: CASSQEQSPRTDTQYF.